This TCR beta chain was sequenced during a study of cytomegalovirus exposure and HLA in healthy donors. It was with 60 Vbeta and 13 Jbeta primers that the PCR ran. Authors' methods: In a later analysis, of 79 million or so unique beta chains, about 11 million appeared in at least two donors. Sequencing was performed with immunoSEQ multiplex PCR; in TCRdb, only in-frame clones are kept and a portion is missing. Clonal size and the V and J genes are those of that table, whereas D and trimming came from the DNA. The sample lists under 45,000 clones; 64% were seen once. CDR1 and CDR2 from the germline V gene are GTSNPN and SVGIG (reference sequence). Trimming took off 1 base at V and 8 bases at J, with 14 bases between the two ends. This CDR3 region has 13 residues.

Sequenced material: PBMCs. The TCR comes from a human donor in good health. The V gene is TRBV30, the J gene TRBJ1-2; the D gene is possibly TRBD1 (6 bases). This chain's CDR3 is CAWSGRTDGGYTF. The CDR3 nucleotides read TGTGCCTGGAGTGGGCGGACAGACGGAGGCTACACCTTC.